What follows describes a single T cell receptor beta chain. The CDR3 spans 12 residues. Germline values: CDR1 LNHDA, CDR2 SQIVND (reference sequence). The V end was cut by 6 bases, the J end by 8 bases, with 11 bases between. The record originates from a study of cytomegalovirus exposure and HLA in healthy donors. Primers for the PCR totalled 60 Vbeta and 13 Jbeta. Sequencing used immunoSEQ multiplex PCR; TCRdb keeps in-frame clones, though not all of them. Of roughly 89,000 clones listed, more than 55% are singletons. This chain uses TRBV19 with TRBJ2-1; D call uncertain. The receptor comes from a woman aged 45-59 years in good health and CMV-seropositive. Sequencing was carried out using PBMCs. CDR3 bases: TGTGCCAGTAGCAGTAAGTCCGATGAGCAGTTCTTC. Its protein product is CASSSKSDEQFF.